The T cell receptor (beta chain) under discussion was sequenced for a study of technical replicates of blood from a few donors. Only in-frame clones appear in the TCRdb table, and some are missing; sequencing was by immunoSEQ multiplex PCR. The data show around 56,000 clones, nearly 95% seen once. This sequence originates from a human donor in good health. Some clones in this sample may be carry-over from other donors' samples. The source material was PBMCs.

CDR3 coding DNA: TGTGCCAGCAGGGGGGGACAGGGACGGGGCTACACCTTC. It is translated as CASRGGQGRGYTF. The gene calls are TRBV6-1 and TRBJ1-2; the match to TRBD1 covers 9 bases. V was pared by 6 bases and J by 8 bases, with 7 bases of the junction left unmatched. This CDR3 spans 13 amino acids. From germline, CDR1 is MNHNS and CDR2 SASEGT.